The rows below give T cell receptor beta chains drawn from one sample of a study of blood T cell repertoires in COVID-19. The method was immunoSEQ multiplex PCR; TCRdb's version includes in-frame clones alone and lacks a portion of them. The sample shows some 140,000 clones, approximately 86% of them seen only once. Sequenced input: peripheral blood. The receptors derive from a man aged 55 to 70 with COVID-19, enrolled during active disease. CDR3s include the opening cysteine and the closing phenylalanine or tryptophan. D genes are given only for firm matches. Expanded clones get a size class; other rows say once, few or many, or leave the size out.

clone_size: -; cdr3_length: 12; j_call: TRBJ1-3; d_call: -; v_call: TRBV9; cdr3_aa: CASSVGTHTIYF; cdr3_nt: TGTGCCAGCAGCGTCGGGACACACACCATATATTTT
clone_size: -; cdr3_length: 13; j_call: TRBJ1-5; d_call: -; v_call: TRBV6-5; cdr3_aa: CASRPYSNQPQHF; cdr3_nt: TGTGCCAGCAGGCCCTATAGCAATCAGCCCCAGCATTTT
clone_size: once; cdr3_length: 16; j_call: TRBJ2-1; d_call: -; v_call: TRBV7-3; cdr3_aa: CASSLEGPVGYNEQFF; cdr3_nt: TGTGCCAGCAGCTTAGAGGGCCCGGTGGGATACAATGAGCAGTTCTTC
clone_size: -; cdr3_length: 15; j_call: TRBJ2-7; d_call: TRBD2; v_call: TRBV10-3; cdr3_aa: CAISGGTRERYEQYF; cdr3_nt: TGTGCCATCAGTGGGGGGACTAGAGAACGGTACGAGCAGTACTTC
clone_size: -; cdr3_length: 16; j_call: TRBJ2-7; d_call: -; v_call: TRBV21-1; cdr3_aa: CAPQDGVGQGAFEQYF; cdr3_nt: -
clone_size: -; cdr3_length: 17; j_call: TRBJ2-6; d_call: -; v_call: TRBV28; cdr3_aa: CASSPHLGSPGANVLTF; cdr3_nt: TGTGCCAGCAGCCCTCATCTGGGCTCTCCTGGGGCCAACGTCCTGACTTTC
clone_size: -; cdr3_length: 18; j_call: TRBJ2-1; d_call: TRBD2; v_call: TRBV5-1; cdr3_aa: CASSSGLAPGEGVNEQFF; cdr3_nt: TGCGCCAGCAGCTCCGGACTAGCGCCAGGCGAGGGTGTTAATGAGCAGTTCTTC
clone_size: -; cdr3_length: 16; j_call: TRBJ2-2; d_call: TRBD2; v_call: TRBV9; cdr3_aa: CASSPGLAGGQGELFF; cdr3_nt: TGTGCCAGCAGCCCGGGACTAGCGGGGGGGCAGGGGGAGCTGTTTTTT
clone_size: once; cdr3_length: 13; j_call: TRBJ1-5; d_call: -; v_call: TRBV5-1; cdr3_aa: CASSTSVDQPQHF; cdr3_nt: -
clone_size: -; cdr3_length: 13; j_call: TRBJ1-3; d_call: -; v_call: TRBV7-2; cdr3_aa: CASSLGGVNTIYF; cdr3_nt: TGTGCCAGCAGCTTAGGGGGCGTAAACACCATATATTTT
clone_size: -; cdr3_length: 14; j_call: TRBJ1-1; d_call: TRBD1; v_call: TRBV16; cdr3_aa: CASSLQGQATEAFF; cdr3_nt: TGTGCCAGCAGCCTCCAAGGACAGGCCACTGAAGCTTTCTTT
clone_size: -; cdr3_length: 13; j_call: TRBJ1-6; d_call: TRBD1; v_call: TRBV28; cdr3_aa: CATLGQVTSPLHF; cdr3_nt: TGTGCCACCCTCGGACAGGTGACTTCACCCCTCCACTTT
clone_size: -; cdr3_length: 15; j_call: TRBJ1-4; d_call: -; v_call: TRBV7-2; cdr3_aa: CASSLGGQRNEKLFF; cdr3_nt: TGTGCCAGCAGCCTGGGGGGGCAACGTAATGAAAAACTGTTTTTT
clone_size: -; cdr3_length: 15; j_call: TRBJ1-5; d_call: TRBD1; v_call: TRBV24-1; cdr3_aa: CATSEAGTANQPQHF; cdr3_nt: TGTGCCACCAGTGAGGCCGGGACAGCCAATCAGCCCCAGCATTTT
clone_size: -; cdr3_length: 14; j_call: TRBJ1-6; d_call: -; v_call: TRBV2; cdr3_aa: CASSAEGAHSPLHF; cdr3_nt: TGTGCCAGCAGTGCAGAAGGGGCGCATTCACCCCTCCACTTT
clone_size: -; cdr3_length: 14; j_call: TRBJ1-1; d_call: -; v_call: TRBV3-1/TRBV3-2; cdr3_aa: CASSRQTQNTEAFF; cdr3_nt: TGTGCCAGCAGCCGCCAGACACAGAACACTGAAGCTTTCTTT
clone_size: -; cdr3_length: 14; j_call: TRBJ1-4; d_call: -; v_call: TRBV6-5; cdr3_aa: CASSYSFKHEKLFF; cdr3_nt: TGTGCCAGCAGTTACTCGTTTAAGCATGAAAAACTGTTTTTT
clone_size: few; cdr3_length: 16; j_call: TRBJ1-5; d_call: TRBD1; v_call: TRBV6-6; cdr3_aa: CASNSQGAEDNQPQHF; cdr3_nt: TGTGCCAGCAACTCACAGGGGGCCGAAGACAATCAGCCCCAGCATTTT
clone_size: once; cdr3_length: 14; j_call: TRBJ1-1; d_call: TRBD1; v_call: TRBV7-2; cdr3_aa: CASSVQGAGTEAFF; cdr3_nt: TGTGCCAGCAGCGTTCAGGGGGCCGGAACTGAAGCTTTCTTT
clone_size: -; cdr3_length: 14; j_call: TRBJ2-4; d_call: TRBD1; v_call: TRBV5-1; cdr3_aa: CASSLPGQANLQYF; cdr3_nt: TGCGCCAGCAGCTTGCCGGGACAGGCAAACTTACAGTACTTC
clone_size: -; cdr3_length: 14; j_call: TRBJ1-3; d_call: -; v_call: TRBV20-1; cdr3_aa: CSASTEGAGNTIYF; cdr3_nt: TGCAGTGCTAGTACGGAGGGCGCTGGAAACACCATATATTTT
clone_size: -; cdr3_length: 14; j_call: TRBJ2-1; d_call: -; v_call: TRBV19; cdr3_aa: CASREYFSYNEQFF; cdr3_nt: TGTGCCAGTCGCGAGTACTTCTCCTACAATGAGCAGTTCTTC
clone_size: -; cdr3_length: 16; j_call: TRBJ2-7; d_call: TRBD1; v_call: TRBV5-4; cdr3_aa: CASSLASSGGVYEQYF; cdr3_nt: TGTGCCAGCAGCTTGGCCTCGTCAGGGGGAGTCTACGAGCAGTACTTC
clone_size: -; cdr3_length: 14; j_call: TRBJ1-2; d_call: -; v_call: TRBV3-1/TRBV3-2; cdr3_aa: CASSNQGLGHGYTF; cdr3_nt: TGTGCCAGCAGCAACCAAGGCCTAGGCCATGGCTACACCTTC
clone_size: once; cdr3_length: 16; j_call: TRBJ1-2; d_call: TRBD1; v_call: TRBV7-2; cdr3_aa: CASSPRATGFNYGYTF; cdr3_nt: TGTGCCAGCAGCCCGAGGGCGACAGGGTTTAACTATGGCTACACCTTC
clone_size: -; cdr3_length: 17; j_call: TRBJ1-5; d_call: TRBD1; v_call: TRBV5-1; cdr3_aa: CASSLEGTGNSNQPQHF; cdr3_nt: TGCGCCAGCAGCTTGGAGGGGACAGGGAATAGCAATCAGCCCCAGCATTTT
clone_size: -; cdr3_length: 14; j_call: TRBJ2-1; d_call: TRBD2; v_call: TRBV29-1; cdr3_aa: CSGKTSGRGYEQFF; cdr3_nt: TGCAGCGGGAAGACTAGCGGGAGGGGGTATGAGCAGTTCTTC
clone_size: once; cdr3_length: 15; j_call: TRBJ2-1; d_call: TRBD2; v_call: TRBV5-1; cdr3_aa: CASRQTGLAGLGQFF; cdr3_nt: TGCGCCAGCCGACAGACGGGACTAGCGGGGCTCGGGCAGTTCTTC
clone_size: -; cdr3_length: 17; j_call: TRBJ1-1; d_call: -; v_call: TRBV14; cdr3_aa: CASSLQGGARRNTEAFF; cdr3_nt: TGTGCCAGCAGCCTCCAAGGTGGGGCCAGAAGGAACACTGAAGCTTTCTTT
clone_size: -; cdr3_length: 14; j_call: TRBJ2-7; d_call: TRBD1; v_call: TRBV10-3; cdr3_aa: CAISGQGNSYEQYF; cdr3_nt: TGTGCCATCAGTGGACAGGGAAACTCCTACGAGCAGTACTTC
clone_size: few; cdr3_length: 15; j_call: TRBJ2-7; d_call: TRBD2; v_call: TRBV29-1; cdr3_aa: CSVQLGTSGSYEQYF; cdr3_nt: TGCAGCGTACAACTCGGGACTAGCGGGTCCTACGAGCAGTACTTC